This entry describes one T cell receptor (beta chain). Original processing notes: Reference gene primer amplification in the assay estimated nucleated cell counts. Data came from immunoSEQ multiplex PCR; TCRdb stores just in-frame clones and leaves some out. V and J calls and clone size are those listed in that table; D and trimming were worked out from the DNA. The repertoire holds 80,000 to 90,000 clones, with more than 85% as singletons. The sample comes from a study of blood T cell repertoires in COVID-19. Study-wide background: COVID-19 samples collected from the United States, Italy and Spain covered acute and convalescent phases.

CDR1 GTSNPN and CDR2 SVGIG come from the germline V gene (reference sequence). The CDR3 extends over 12 amino acids. The V and J ends lost 5 bases and 0 bases, in that order; junction bases with no gene match: 1. This receptor was obtained from a man between 35 and 55 years old with acute or convalescent COVID-19. V is TRBV30 and J is TRBJ2-7; 7 bases are a match to TRBD1. Sequences were obtained from peripheral blood. CDR3 DNA: TGTGCCTGGCGGGACAGCTCCTACGAGCAGTACTTC. Its translation is CAWRDSSYEQYF.